The TCR beta chain under discussion was sequenced for a study of blood T cell repertoires in COVID-19. Study-wide background: The study drew acute and convalescent COVID-19 samples from the United States, Italy and Spain. Sources were T cells, B-cell-depleted T cells, or PBMCs; the material itself was cDNA or gDNA.

Per the study methods: By means of reference gene primer amplification, nucleated cell counts were estimated. Data came from immunoSEQ multiplex PCR; TCRdb stores just in-frame clones and leaves some out. The DNA gave D and trimming, while V, J and clone size come from that table. The sample shows fewer than 150,000 clones, around 80% of them seen only once. This clone occurred a few times. The CDR3 consists of 14 residues. The ends were cut back, 2 bases at V and 6 bases at J, with 13 bases in the middle. Per germline, CDR1 LNHDA and CDR2 SQIVND (reference sequence). The V and J genes are TRBV19 and TRBJ1-2, with D tentatively TRBD1 (5 bases). The sequencing input was peripheral blood. This receptor was taken from a woman older than 75 in a cohort sampled during active or convalescent COVID-19. CDR3 bases: TGTGCCAGTAGTATATCCCAGGGACTGAATGGCTACACCTTC. Translated, it gives CASSISQGLNGYTF.